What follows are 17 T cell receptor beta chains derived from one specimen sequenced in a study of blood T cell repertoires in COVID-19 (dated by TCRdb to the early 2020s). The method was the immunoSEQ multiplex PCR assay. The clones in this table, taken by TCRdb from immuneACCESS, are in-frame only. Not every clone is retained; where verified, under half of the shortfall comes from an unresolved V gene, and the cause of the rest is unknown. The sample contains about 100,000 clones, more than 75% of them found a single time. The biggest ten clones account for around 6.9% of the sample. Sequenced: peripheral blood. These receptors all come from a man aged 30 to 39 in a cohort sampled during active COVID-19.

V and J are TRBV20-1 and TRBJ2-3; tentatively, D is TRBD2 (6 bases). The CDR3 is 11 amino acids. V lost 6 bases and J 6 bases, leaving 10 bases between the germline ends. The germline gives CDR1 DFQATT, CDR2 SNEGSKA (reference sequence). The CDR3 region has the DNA TGCAGTGCCATGGGGAGGGATACGCAGTATTTT. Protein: CSAMGRDTQYF.

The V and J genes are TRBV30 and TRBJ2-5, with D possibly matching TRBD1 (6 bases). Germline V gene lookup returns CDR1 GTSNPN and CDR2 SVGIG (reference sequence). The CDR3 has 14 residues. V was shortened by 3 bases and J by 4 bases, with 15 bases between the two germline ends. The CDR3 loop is CAWSAQGWGETQYF. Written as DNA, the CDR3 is TGTGCCTGGAGCGCTCAGGGGTGGGGAGAGACCCAGTACTTC.

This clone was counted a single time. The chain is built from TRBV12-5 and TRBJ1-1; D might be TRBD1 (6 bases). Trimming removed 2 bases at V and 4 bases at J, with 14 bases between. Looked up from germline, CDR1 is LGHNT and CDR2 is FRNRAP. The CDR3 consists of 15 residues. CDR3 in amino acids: CASGLPGGLTTEAFF. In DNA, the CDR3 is TGTGCTAGTGGTTTGCCCGGGGGGCTAACCACTGAAGCTTTCTTT.

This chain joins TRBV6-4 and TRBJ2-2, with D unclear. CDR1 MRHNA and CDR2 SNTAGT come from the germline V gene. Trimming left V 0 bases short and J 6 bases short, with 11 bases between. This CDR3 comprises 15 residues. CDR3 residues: CASSDSVQSPGELFF. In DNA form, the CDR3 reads TGTGCCAGCAGTGACTCGGTCCAGTCTCCCGGGGAGCTGTTTTTT.

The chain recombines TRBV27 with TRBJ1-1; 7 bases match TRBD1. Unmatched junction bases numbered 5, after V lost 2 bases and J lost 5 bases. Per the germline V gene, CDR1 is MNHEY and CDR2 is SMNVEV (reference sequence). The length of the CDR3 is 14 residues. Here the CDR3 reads CASSLPTGDTEAFF. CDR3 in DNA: TGTGCCAGCAGTTTACCCACAGGGGATACTGAAGCTTTCTTT.

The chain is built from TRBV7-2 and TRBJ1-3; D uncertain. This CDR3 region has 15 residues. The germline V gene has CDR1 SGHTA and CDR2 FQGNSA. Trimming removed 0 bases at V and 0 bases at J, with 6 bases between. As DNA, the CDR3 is TGTGCCAGCAGCTTAGCCCGGAGCTCTGGAAACACCATATATTTT. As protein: CASSLARSSGNTIYF.

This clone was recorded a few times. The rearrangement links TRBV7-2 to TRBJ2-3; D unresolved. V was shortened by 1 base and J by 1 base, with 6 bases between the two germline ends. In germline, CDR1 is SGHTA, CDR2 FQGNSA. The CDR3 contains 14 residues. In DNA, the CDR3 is TGTGCCAGCAGCTTAGGTGCGGGCACAGATACGCAGTATTTT. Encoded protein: CASSLGAGTDTQYF.

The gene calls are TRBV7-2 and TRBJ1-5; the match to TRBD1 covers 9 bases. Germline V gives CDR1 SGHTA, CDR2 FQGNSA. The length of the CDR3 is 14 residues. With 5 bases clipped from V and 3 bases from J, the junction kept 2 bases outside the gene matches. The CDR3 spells CASSRTGANQPQHF. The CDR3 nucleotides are TGTGCCAGCAGCCGGACAGGGGCCAATCAGCCCCAGCATTTT.

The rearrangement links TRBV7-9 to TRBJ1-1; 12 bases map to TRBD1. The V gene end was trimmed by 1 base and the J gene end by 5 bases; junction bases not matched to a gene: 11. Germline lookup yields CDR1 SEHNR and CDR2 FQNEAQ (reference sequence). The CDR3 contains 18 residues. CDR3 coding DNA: TGTGCCAGCAGCTTAGGAAGGTGGGACAGGGGGCTTCGGACTGAAGCTTTCTTT. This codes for CASSLGRWDRGLRTEAFF.

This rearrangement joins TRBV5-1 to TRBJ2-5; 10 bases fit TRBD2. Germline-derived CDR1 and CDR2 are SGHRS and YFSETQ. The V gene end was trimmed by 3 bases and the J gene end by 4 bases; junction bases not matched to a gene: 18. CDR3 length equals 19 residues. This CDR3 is CASSSAIGPGTSVGETQYF. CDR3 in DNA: TGCGCCAGCAGCTCCGCAATAGGCCCCGGGACTAGCGTCGGAGAGACCCAGTACTTC.

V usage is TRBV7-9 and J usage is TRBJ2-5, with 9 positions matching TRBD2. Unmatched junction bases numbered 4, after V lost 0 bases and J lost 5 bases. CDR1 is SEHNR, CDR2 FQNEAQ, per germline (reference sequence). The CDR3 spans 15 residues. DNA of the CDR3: TGTGCCAGCAGCTTAGCTGGCGGGGGGGCGGAGACCCAGTACTTC. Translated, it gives CASSLAGGGAETQYF.

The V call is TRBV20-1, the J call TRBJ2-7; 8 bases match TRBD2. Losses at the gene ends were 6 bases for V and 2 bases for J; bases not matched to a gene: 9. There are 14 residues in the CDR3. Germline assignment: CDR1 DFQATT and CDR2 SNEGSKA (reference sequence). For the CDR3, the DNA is TGCAGTGCCAGTAGCGGGGACTCTACCTACGAGCAGTACTTC. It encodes CSASSGDSTYEQYF.

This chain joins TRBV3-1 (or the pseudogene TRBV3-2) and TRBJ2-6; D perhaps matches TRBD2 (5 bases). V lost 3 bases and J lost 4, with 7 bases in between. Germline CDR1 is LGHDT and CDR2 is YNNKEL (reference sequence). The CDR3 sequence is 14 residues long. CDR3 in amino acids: CASSQGDGANVLTF. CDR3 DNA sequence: TGTGCCAGCAGCCAGGGAGACGGGGCCAACGTCCTGACTTTC.

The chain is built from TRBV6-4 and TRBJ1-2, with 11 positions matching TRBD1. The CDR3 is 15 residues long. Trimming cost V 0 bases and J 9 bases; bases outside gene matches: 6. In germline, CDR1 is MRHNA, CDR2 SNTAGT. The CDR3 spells CASSDSPGQGVRYTF. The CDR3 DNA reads TGTGCCAGCAGTGACTCACCGGGACAGGGGGTACGCTACACCTTC.

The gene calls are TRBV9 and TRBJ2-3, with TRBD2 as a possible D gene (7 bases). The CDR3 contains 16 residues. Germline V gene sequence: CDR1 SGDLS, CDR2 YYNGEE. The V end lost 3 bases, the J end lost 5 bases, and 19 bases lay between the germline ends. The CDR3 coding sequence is TGTGCCAGCAGCGCCGGGGGGCCTTACGCTCTAGATACGCAGTATTTT. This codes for CASSAGGPYALDTQYF.

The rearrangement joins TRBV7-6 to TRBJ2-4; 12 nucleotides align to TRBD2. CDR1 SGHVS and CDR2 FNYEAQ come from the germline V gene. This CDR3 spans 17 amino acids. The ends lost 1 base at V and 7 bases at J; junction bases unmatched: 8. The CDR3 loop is CASSLGPSGGAGNIQYF. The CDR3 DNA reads TGTGCCAGCAGCTTAGGTCCTAGCGGGGGGGCCGGGAACATTCAGTACTTC.

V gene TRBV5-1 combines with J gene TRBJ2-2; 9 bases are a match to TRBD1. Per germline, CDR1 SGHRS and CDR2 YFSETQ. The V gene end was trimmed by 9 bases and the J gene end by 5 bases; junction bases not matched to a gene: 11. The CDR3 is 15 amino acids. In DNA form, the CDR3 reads TGCGCCACCCACGCCGGGACAGGGCTGACCGGGGAGCTGTTTTTT. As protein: CATHAGTGLTGELFF.